Listed here is a single T cell receptor (beta chain). The antigen is not known. The data were taken from a study of Ad26.COV2.S vaccination and SARS-CoV-2 variants. Study observations and caveats: Assessments of TCR breadth and depth may have underestimated the total T cell responses. Post-vaccination breadth of spike-specific CD8+ and CD4+ T cell responses was reportedly substantial. Vaccine recipients and placebo recipients showed similar non-spike TCR breadth.

V was cut by 5 bases and J by 5 bases, with 16 bases left in between. In germline, CDR1 is SEHNR, CDR2 FQNEAQ (reference sequence). The CDR3 loop spans 15 amino acids. Generated by immunoSEQ multiplex PCR, the TCRdb table keeps only in-frame clones and is missing some. Of around 350,000 clones listed, just over 90% are singletons. The specimen was peripheral blood, collected after recovery from COVID-19. The source is a human donor who had recovered from COVID-19. V and J are TRBV7-9 and TRBJ2-1, with D maybe TRBD1 (6 bases). This CDR3 reads CASSPFRTVDNEQFF. The CDR3 region has the DNA TGTGCCAGCAGCCCATTTCGGACAGTTGACAATGAGCAGTTCTTC.